This is a list of T cell receptor beta chains from one sample in a study of cytomegalovirus exposure and HLA in healthy donors. Measured with immunoSEQ multiplex PCR; TCRdb has only the in-frame clones, and not every one. Among approximately 150,000 clones listed, approximately 85% were seen once. Sequenced sample: PBMCs. The source is a woman in her 40s in good health and CMV-seronegative. Each CDR3 is given with its conserved first and last residue. Each record gives: clone size, D gene, V gene, J gene, CDR3 protein, CDR3 DNA. The D gene is left open where the match is weak. The listing skips clone size in some rows; elsewhere it reads once, few, many or a size class.

NA	NA	TRBV6-1	TRBJ2-7	CASPEGHRYEQYF	TGTGCCAGCCCCGAGGGACACCGCTACGAGCAGTACTTC
NA	NA	TRBV19	TRBJ2-1	CASSIVGGSTYNEQFF	TGTGCCAGTAGTATAGTTGGCGGGTCTACCTACAATGAGCAGTTCTTC
NA	NA	TRBV7-6	TRBJ2-7	CASSPPDKPHEQYF	TGTGCCAGCAGCCCCCCGGACAAGCCCCACGAGCAGTACTTC
NA	TRBD1	TRBV6-5	TRBJ2-3	CASSEFGQGDTQYF	TGTGCCAGCAGTGAATTTGGACAGGGAGATACGCAGTATTTT
NA	TRBD1	TRBV7-9	TRBJ2-1	CSSSSRGQGAYNEQFF	TGTTCCAGCAGCTCAAGAGGACAGGGTGCCTACAATGAGCAGTTCTTC
NA	NA	TRBV7-8	TRBJ2-7	CASSPGFEQYF	TGTGCCAGCAGCCCCGGTTTCGAGCAGTACTTC
NA	NA	TRBV4-3	TRBJ1-1	CASSQDSNTEAFF	TGCGCCAGCAGCCAAGACTCCAACACTGAAGCTTTCTTT
NA	TRBD2	TRBV2	TRBJ2-1	CASSHGLAGAYNEQFF	TGTGCCAGCAGCCACGGACTAGCGGGAGCTTACAATGAGCAGTTCTTC
NA	NA	TRBV4-2	TRBJ1-4	CASSQSAGYEKLFF	TGTGCCAGCAGCCAATCAGCCGGGTATGAAAAACTGTTTTTT
NA	NA	TRBV11-3	TRBJ2-2	CASSLSRETGELFF	TGTGCCAGCAGCTTGTCTAGGGAGACCGGGGAGCTGTTTTTT
NA	NA	TRBV30	TRBJ2-3	CAWIGGASSTDTQYF	TGTGCCTGGATTGGGGGCGCGTCTAGCACAGATACGCAGTATTTT
NA	TRBD2	TRBV11-3	TRBJ2-1	CASSLLLAGDVEQFF	TGTGCCAGCAGCTTACTTCTAGCGGGAGATGTTGAGCAGTTCTTC
once	TRBD2	TRBV5-4	TRBJ2-4	CASSSWTSGRSNIQYF	TGTGCCAGCAGCTCGTGGACTAGCGGGAGATCGAACATTCAGTACTTC
NA	TRBD1	TRBV2	TRBJ2-3	CASSPRRGPDTQYF	TGTGCCAGCAGTCCCCGCAGGGGGCCAGATACGCAGTATTTT
NA	NA	TRBV10-3	TRBJ2-7	CAISESSGLAYYEQYF	TGTGCCATCAGTGAGTCCAGTGGGCTAGCCTACTACGAGCAGTACTTC
NA	TRBD1	TRBV2	TRBJ1-6	CASRPGTGVYSPLHF	TGTGCCAGCAGGCCCGGGACAGGGGTTTATTCACCCCTCCACTTT
NA	NA	TRBV19	TRBJ1-5	CASSSTRGGSNQPQHF	TGTGCCAGTAGCTCGACGCGGGGGGGAAGCAATCAGCCCCAGCATTTT
NA	TRBD1	TRBV5-1	TRBJ2-7	CASSGGTGNQQYF	TGCGCCAGCAGCGGAGGGACAGGGAATCAACAGTACTTC
NA	TRBD1	TRBV6-5	TRBJ1-5	CASSPTGGNQPQHF	TGTGCCAGCAGCCCGACAGGGGGCAATCAGCCCCAGCATTTT
NA	NA	TRBV7-2	TRBJ2-1	CASSLVSDYNNEQFF	TGTGCCAGCAGCTTAGTCTCGGACTATAACAATGAGCAGTTCTTC
NA	NA	TRBV9	TRBJ2-3	CASSQDSGDTQYF	TGTGCCAGCAGCCAGGACTCCGGCGATACGCAGTATTTT
NA	NA	TRBV9	TRBJ2-2	CASSAHGTLNTGELFF	TGTGCCAGCAGCGCACACGGGACTTTGAACACCGGGGAGCTGTTTTTT
NA	NA	TRBV5-4	TRBJ2-7	CASSSSTEQYF	TGTGCCAGCAGCTCTAGCACCGAGCAGTACTTC
NA	TRBD1	TRBV5-6	TRBJ2-1	CASRTWDRHRFNEQFF	TGTGCCAGCAGGACCTGGGACAGGCATCGGTTCAATGAGCAGTTCTTC
NA	TRBD1	TRBV6-5	TRBJ1-2	CASSYSEDRGYGYTF	TGTGCCAGCAGTTACTCCGAAGACAGGGGCTATGGCTACACCTTC
NA	NA	TRBV6-1	TRBJ1-1	CASSRLGQSNTEAFF	TGTGCCAGCAGTCGGTTAGGACAGTCGAACACTGAAGCTTTCTTT
NA	TRBD2	TRBV28	TRBJ2-1	CASIQTSGGGNEQFF	TGTGCCAGCATCCAGACTAGCGGGGGGGGAAATGAGCAGTTCTTC
few	TRBD2	TRBV2	TRBJ2-7	CASSGVASGMNEQYF	TGTGCCAGCAGTGGTGTGGCTAGCGGGATGAACGAGCAGTACTTC
NA	TRBD2	TRBV11-2	TRBJ2-7	CASSPQAGGYYEQYF	TGTGCCAGCAGCCCCCAAGCGGGAGGATACTACGAGCAGTACTTC
NA	TRBD2	TRBV7-9	TRBJ2-3	CASSTAGTSSIDTQYF	TGTGCCAGCAGCACTGCCGGGACTAGCTCCATAGATACGCAGTATTTT
NA	NA	TRBV11-2	TRBJ2-5	CASSLWAGETQYF	TGTGCCAGCAGCTTATGGGCAGGGGAGACCCAGTACTTC
NA	NA	TRBV6-5	TRBJ1-1	CASRPGQLNTEAFF	TGTGCCAGCAGACCCGGACAGCTGAACACTGAAGCTTTCTTT
NA	TRBD1	TRBV5-4	TRBJ1-1	CASSLPGQLNTEAFF	TGTGCCAGCAGCTTACCGGGACAGCTGAACACTGAAGCTTTCTTT